This is a list of T cell receptor beta chains from one sample in a study of T cell responses to AZD1222 COVID-19 vaccine. This table comes from immunoSEQ multiplex PCR, and its TCRdb copy is limited to in-frame clones, with some not included. Of approximately 110,000 clones in the sample, 70% to 90% are singletons; the top ten hold about 7.4%. Sequences were derived from peripheral blood, sampled on day 0 of AZD1222 vaccination. These receptors were obtained from an adult in good health. Both conserved end residues are part of each CDR3. Each record gives: J gene, clone size, D gene, V gene, CDR3 DNA, CDR3 protein. D genes are given only for firm matches. Part of the rows lack a size; the others show once, few, many or a class for expanded clones.

J: TRBJ2-1; size: .; D: .; V: TRBV2; DNA: TGTGCCAGCAGGGTAGGACAGAGCTCCTACAATGAGCAGTTCTTC; CDR3: CASRVGQSSYNEQFF
J: TRBJ2-2; size: once; D: .; V: TRBV13; DNA: TGTGCCAGCAGCCGCGGGGGCCCGCCCACCGGGGAGCTGTTTTTT; CDR3: CASSRGGPPTGELFF
J: TRBJ2-7; size: .; D: TRBD1; V: TRBV19; DNA: TGTGCCAGTCGGGGCAGGGGGCGATACGAGCAGTACTTC; CDR3: CASRGRGRYEQYF
J: TRBJ1-1; size: .; D: TRBD1; V: TRBV7-8; DNA: TGTGCCAGCACCGCTCCACTCCGGGACAGGGGAGGGGTCACTGAAGCTTTCTTT; CDR3: CASTAPLRDRGGVTEAFF
J: TRBJ1-1; size: .; D: .; V: TRBV29-1; DNA: TGCAGCGTTGAATTGGCGAGACGGTCCATGAACACTGAAGCTTTCTTT; CDR3: CSVELARRSMNTEAFF
J: TRBJ2-3; size: .; D: TRBD2; V: TRBV9; DNA: TGTGCCAGCAGCGCCCCGGGGTTAGTCGCGGGGGACCAGTATTTT; CDR3: CASSAPGLVAGDQYF
J: TRBJ1-1; size: .; D: .; V: TRBV20-1; DNA: TGCAGTGCTAGAGTCACTGAAGCTTTCTTT; CDR3: CSARVTEAFF
J: TRBJ1-1; size: few; D: .; V: TRBV14; DNA: TGTGCCAGCAGCCAAGTGGGGGGCCTGAACACTGAAGCTTTCTTT; CDR3: CASSQVGGLNTEAFF
J: TRBJ1-2; size: .; D: .; V: TRBV6-4; DNA: TGTGCCAGCAGGGAAACCCCCTGGGCCAACTATGGCTACACCTTC; CDR3: CASRETPWANYGYTF
J: TRBJ1-5; size: once; D: .; V: TRBV4-2; DNA: TGTGCCAGCAGCCAAGAAGGGGCAGATGACCGACCCCAGCATTTT; CDR3: CASSQEGADDRPQHF
J: TRBJ1-2; size: .; D: .; V: TRBV27; DNA: TGTGCCAGCAGTCTCCGGTTGGGGGGGGACTATGGCTACACCTTC; CDR3: CASSLRLGGDYGYTF
J: TRBJ1-4; size: .; D: .; V: TRBV6-6; DNA: TGTGCCAGCAGAGAAGTTATACGCAATGAAAAACTGTTTTTT; CDR3: CASREVIRNEKLFF
J: TRBJ2-5; size: .; D: TRBD1; V: TRBV7-6; DNA: TGTGCCAGCAGCTTACCGCACCCGGGACAGGGGCGAGAGACCCAGTACTTC; CDR3: CASSLPHPGQGRETQYF
J: TRBJ2-7; size: .; D: .; V: TRBV5-6; DNA: TGTGCCAGCACGTTGACAGGAATGGGCTACGAGCAGTACTTC; CDR3: CASTLTGMGYEQYF
J: TRBJ1-3; size: .; D: .; V: TRBV10-3; DNA: TGTGCCATCAGAGGGGGCTCTGGAAACACCATATATTTT; CDR3: CAIRGGSGNTIYF
J: TRBJ2-7; size: .; D: TRBD1; V: TRBV6-2/TRBV6-3; DNA: TGTGCCAGCAGTTCGGGACAGGTTTTCTACGAGCAGTACTTC; CDR3: CASSSGQVFYEQYF
J: TRBJ2-3; size: .; D: .; V: TRBV6-2/TRBV6-3; DNA: TGTGCCAGCAGCCTAAGCACCCGAGATACGCAGTATTTT; CDR3: CASSLSTRDTQYF
J: TRBJ2-3; size: .; D: .; V: TRBV11-2; DNA: TGTGCCAGCAGCTTAGTTTCCCCAGGAAGCTTCACAGATACGCAGTATTTT; CDR3: CASSLVSPGSFTDTQYF
J: TRBJ2-1; size: .; D: .; V: TRBV7-9; DNA: TGTGCCAGCAGCTTAGGGGGGCCCTTCCAGGGCTACAATGAGCAGTTCTTC; CDR3: CASSLGGPFQGYNEQFF
J: TRBJ1-6; size: .; D: .; V: TRBV10-3; DNA: TGTGCCATCAGTGAGGGCAGGGCTTCACCCCTCCACTTT; CDR3: CAISEGRASPLHF
J: TRBJ2-3; size: .; D: .; V: TRBV24-1; DNA: TGTGCCACCGGTGGGCCCGCAAACACAGATACGCAGTATTTT; CDR3: CATGGPANTDTQYF
J: TRBJ2-7; size: .; D: .; V: TRBV7-2; DNA: TGTGCCAGCAGCTTAGCCCTCGGGGGGCCGGTCGAGCAGTACTTC; CDR3: CASSLALGGPVEQYF
J: TRBJ1-2; size: few; D: .; V: TRBV5-1; DNA: TGCGCCAGCAGCTTGGGTCCAGGGAACTATGGCTACACCTTC; CDR3: CASSLGPGNYGYTF
J: TRBJ2-6; size: .; D: .; V: TRBV20-1; DNA: TGCAGTGCTAGTCTCCTCCGGGGGCCCTCTGGGGCCAACGTCCTGACTTTC; CDR3: CSASLLRGPSGANVLTF
J: TRBJ1-1; size: .; D: .; V: TRBV5-1; DNA: TGCGCCAGCAGCCCCAGGACAGAGAGGAACACTGAAGCTTTCTTT; CDR3: CASSPRTERNTEAFF
J: TRBJ2-3; size: .; D: TRBD2; V: TRBV7-9; DNA: TGTGCCAGCAGCTTGGGCCTTAGCGGGGAGGTGGATACGCAGTATTTT; CDR3: CASSLGLSGEVDTQYF
J: TRBJ2-7; size: .; D: .; V: TRBV5-1; DNA: TGCGCCAGCAGCCCGGGATTTGCCTACGAGCAGTACTTC; CDR3: CASSPGFAYEQYF
J: TRBJ2-3; size: .; D: TRBD1; V: TRBV27; DNA: TGTGCCAGCAGTTGGGCCAGGGGGACAGATACGCAGTATTTT; CDR3: CASSWARGTDTQYF
J: TRBJ1-3; size: once; D: .; V: TRBV15; DNA: TGTGCCACCAGCAGAACGGAAGATCGAAACACCATATATTTT; CDR3: CATSRTEDRNTIYF
J: TRBJ1-2; size: once; D: .; V: TRBV2; DNA: TGTGCCAGCAGTCCCTATGGCTACACCTTC; CDR3: CASSPYGYTF
J: TRBJ1-2; size: .; D: .; V: TRBV6-2/TRBV6-3; DNA: TGTGCCAGCAGTTACACCCCAAGCTATGGCTACACCTTC; CDR3: CASSYTPSYGYTF
J: TRBJ2-1; size: few; D: .; V: TRBV7-3; DNA: TGTGCCAGCAGAGCTGGCGGGCCGGGAGAGCAGTTCTTC; CDR3: CASRAGGPGEQFF
J: TRBJ1-4; size: .; D: .; V: TRBV28; DNA: TGTGCCAGCAGTATACCGGGACAAGAACTGTTTTTT; CDR3: CASSIPGQELFF
J: TRBJ2-1; size: .; D: .; V: TRBV27; DNA: TGTGCCAGCAGTTTAGACGGACAGACCCCTAAACGGCTCGAGCAGTTCTTC; CDR3: CASSLDGQTPKRLEQFF
J: TRBJ2-1; size: .; D: TRBD2; V: TRBV5-8; DNA: TGTGCCAGCAGGCCTAGCGGGGGAATCTACAATGAGCAGTTCTTC; CDR3: CASRPSGGIYNEQFF
J: TRBJ1-3; size: .; D: .; V: TRBV30; DNA: TGTGCCTGCATCCTGCCGGGGACTCTGAGCTCTGGAAACACCATATATTTT; CDR3: CACILPGTLSSGNTIYF
J: TRBJ2-1; size: .; D: .; V: TRBV5-6; DNA: TGTGCCAGCAGCTTCGTGGGGCGTGAGCAGTTCTTC; CDR3: CASSFVGREQFF
J: TRBJ1-5; size: .; D: .; V: TRBV28; DNA: TGTGCCAGCAGTCCACCAACGGCCAGGGTTGACAATCAGCCCCAGCATTTT; CDR3: CASSPPTARVDNQPQHF
J: TRBJ2-1; size: .; D: .; V: TRBV2; DNA: TGTGCCAGCAGTGAATATGAGCAGTTCTTC; CDR3: CASSEYEQFF
J: TRBJ2-1; size: .; D: .; V: TRBV6-5; DNA: TGTGCCAGCAGAATTGCCTATTCCTACAATGAGCAGTTCTTC; CDR3: CASRIAYSYNEQFF
J: TRBJ2-7; size: .; D: .; V: TRBV5-1; DNA: TGCGCCAGCAGCTTGACCGTCGGGGCCGGAGGTTACGAGCAGTACTTC; CDR3: CASSLTVGAGGYEQYF